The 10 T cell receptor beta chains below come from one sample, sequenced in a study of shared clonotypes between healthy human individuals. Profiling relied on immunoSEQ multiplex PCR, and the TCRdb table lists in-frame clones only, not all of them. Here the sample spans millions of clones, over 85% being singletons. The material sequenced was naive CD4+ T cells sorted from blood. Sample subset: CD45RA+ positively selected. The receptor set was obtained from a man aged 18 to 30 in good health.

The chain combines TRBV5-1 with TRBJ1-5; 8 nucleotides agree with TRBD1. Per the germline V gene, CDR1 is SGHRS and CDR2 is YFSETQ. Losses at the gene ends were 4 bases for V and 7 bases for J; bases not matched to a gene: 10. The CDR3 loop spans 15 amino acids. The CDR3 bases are TGCGCCAGCAGCCCGGACGGACAGGGTGGGCAGCCCCAGCATTTT. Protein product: CASSPDGQGGQPQHF. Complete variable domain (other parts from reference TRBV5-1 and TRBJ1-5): KAGVTQTPRYLIKTRGQQVTLSCSPISGHRSVSWYQQTPGQGLQFLFEYFSETQRNKGNFPGRFSGRQFSNSRSEMNVSTLELGDSALYLCASSPDGQGGQPQHFGDGTRLSIL.

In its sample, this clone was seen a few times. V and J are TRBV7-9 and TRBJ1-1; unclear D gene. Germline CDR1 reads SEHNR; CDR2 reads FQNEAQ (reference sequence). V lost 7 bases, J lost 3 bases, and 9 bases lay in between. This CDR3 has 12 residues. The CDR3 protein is CASNTVYTEAFF. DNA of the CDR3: TGTGCCAGCAATACCGTCTACACTGAAGCTTTCTTT.

CDR3 residues: CASSPGLASTDTQYF. DNA for the CDR3: TGTGCCAGCAGCCCTGGACTAGCTAGCACAGATACGCAGTATTTT. This chain uses TRBV6-1 with TRBJ2-3; 8 bases are a match to TRBD2. This CDR3 contains 15 residues. In germline, CDR1 is MNHNS, CDR2 SASEGT. Trimming cost V 6 bases and J 0 bases; bases outside gene matches: 5.

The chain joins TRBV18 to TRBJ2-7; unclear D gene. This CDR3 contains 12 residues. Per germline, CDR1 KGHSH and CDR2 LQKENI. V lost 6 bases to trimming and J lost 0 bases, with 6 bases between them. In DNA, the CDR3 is TGTGCCAGCTCCTTTAGCTCCTACGAGCAGTACTTC. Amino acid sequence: CASSFSSYEQYF.

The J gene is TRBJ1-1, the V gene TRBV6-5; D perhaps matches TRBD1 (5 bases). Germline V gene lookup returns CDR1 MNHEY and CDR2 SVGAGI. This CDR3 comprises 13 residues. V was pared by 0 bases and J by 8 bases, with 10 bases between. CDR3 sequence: CASSYSRTSEAFF. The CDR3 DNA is TGTGCCAGCAGTTACTCGAGGACATCCGAAGCTTTCTTT.

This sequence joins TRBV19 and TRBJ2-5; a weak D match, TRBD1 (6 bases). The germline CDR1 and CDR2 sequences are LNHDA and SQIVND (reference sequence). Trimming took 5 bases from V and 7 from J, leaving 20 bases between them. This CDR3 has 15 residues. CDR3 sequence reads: CASSYGGGRSVTQYF. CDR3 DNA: TGTGCCAGTAGTTACGGTGGGGGCCGTAGTGTGACCCAGTACTTC.

CDR3 in amino acids: CSVCLLAGDPYEQYF. CDR3 DNA sequence: TGCAGCGTTTGTCTCCTAGCGGGAGACCCCTACGAGCAGTACTTC. The chain carries TRBV29-1 and TRBJ2-7; 10 nucleotides align to TRBD2. Germline values: CDR1 SQVTM, CDR2 ANQGSEA. Germline trimming cut 5 bases from V and 2 bases from J; bases unmatched to any gene: 9. The CDR3 consists of 15 residues.

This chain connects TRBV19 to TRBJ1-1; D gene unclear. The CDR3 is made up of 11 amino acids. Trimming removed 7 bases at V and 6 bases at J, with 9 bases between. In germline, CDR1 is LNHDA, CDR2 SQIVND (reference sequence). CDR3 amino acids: CASTRSAEAFF. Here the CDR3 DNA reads TGTGCCAGTACCAGGTCGGCTGAAGCTTTCTTT.

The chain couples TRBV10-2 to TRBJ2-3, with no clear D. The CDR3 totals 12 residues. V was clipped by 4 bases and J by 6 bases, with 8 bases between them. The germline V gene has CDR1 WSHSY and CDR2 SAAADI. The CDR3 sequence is CASSAVSDTQYF. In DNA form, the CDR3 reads TGCGCCAGCAGTGCCGTTTCGGATACGCAGTATTTT.

CDR3 region: CASSPSGGAQNEQFF. The CDR3 DNA follows: TGTGCCAGCTCGCCTAGCGGGGGGGCTCAGAATGAGCAGTTCTTC. The rearrangement uses TRBV18 and TRBJ2-1, with 12 bases fitting TRBD2. The germline CDR1 and CDR2 sequences are KGHSH and LQKENI. CDR3 length: 15 residues. Losses at the gene ends were 6 bases for V and 7 bases for J; bases not matched to a gene: 7. Together with reference TRBV18 and TRBJ2-1, the CDR3 gives the full variable domain: NAGVMQNPRHLVRRRGQEARLRCSPMKGHSHVYWYRQLPEEGLKFMVYLQKENIIDESGMPKERFSAEFPKEGPSILRIQQVVRGDSAAYFCASSPSGGAQNEQFFGPGTRLTVL.